One sample yielded the 5 T cell receptor beta chains listed below, sequenced in a study of cytomegalovirus exposure and HLA in healthy donors. Both 60 Vbeta primers and 13 Jbeta primers went into the PCR. Data came from immunoSEQ multiplex PCR; TCRdb stores just in-frame clones and leaves some out. This sample has 85,000 to 130,000 clones; over 55% occur once, and the top ten carry 2.8%. The specimen was PBMCs. The source of these receptors is a female donor in good health and CMV-seronegative.

A single count supports this clone. The chain joins TRBV5-1 to TRBJ1-2, with TRBD1 identical over 7 bases. J was trimmed by 3 bases and V by 0 bases; bases with no gene match: 5. Germline CDR1 SGHRS, CDR2 YFSETQ. This CDR3 is built from 15 residues. This CDR3 is CASSLGGGKDYGYTF. The CDR3 DNA sequence: TGCGCCAGCAGCTTGGGAGGGGGCAAGGACTATGGCTACACCTTC.

The genes are TRBV5-1 and TRBJ2-5; 7 positions match TRBD1. The J call is in doubt because the DNA end fits TRBJ2-7 better. CDR1 and CDR2 (germline): SGHRS, YFSETQ. This CDR3 is 14 amino acids long. The CDR3: CASSLGQELGEQYF. The CDR3 region has the DNA TGCGCCAGCAGCCTAGGACAGGAGCTCGGCGAGCAGTACTTC.

This chain uses TRBV9 with TRBJ1-1; 9 nucleotides line up with TRBD1. Losses at the gene ends were 0 bases for V and 8 bases for J; bases not matched to a gene: 14. Per germline, CDR1 SGDLS and CDR2 YYNGEE. The CDR3 is made up of 17 amino acids. The CDR3 nucleotides are TGTGCCAGCAGCGTAGCTCTGACGCGACAGGGGGATGAGGAAGCTTTCTTT. Translating it yields CASSVALTRQGDEEAFF.

This clone occurred a few times. The J gene is TRBJ2-1, the V gene TRBV7-2; no definite D call. The CDR3 runs 12 residues. V shed 7 bases and J shed 4 bases, with 8 bases lying between them. The germline CDR1 and CDR2 sequences are SGHTA and FQGNSA. CDR3 DNA: TGTGCCAGCACGGGTGAATACAATGAGCAGTTCTTC. Translating gives CASTGEYNEQFF.

The rearrangement joins TRBV28 to TRBJ1-2, with a tentative D call TRBD1 (5 bases). Trimming left V 1 base short and J 4 bases short, with 13 bases between. Per germline, CDR1 MDHEN and CDR2 SYDVKM. CDR3 length: 15 amino acids. CDR3 coding DNA: TGTGCCAGCAGTTTATCGGCACCAAGGGGCTATGGCTACACCTTC. This sequence encodes CASSLSAPRGYGYTF.